One and the same sample provided the 18 T cell receptor beta chains below, sequenced in a study of CD8 T cells in ankylosing spondylitis. TCRdb ran MiXCR on the 5' RACE reads and lists one entry per CDR3 protein. The profile shows roughly 150,000 distinct CDR3 sequences, around a third of them singletons. The specimen was synovial fluid, either unsorted or a sorted T cell fraction (not recorded which). All receptors come from a male donor with ankylosing spondylitis.

The gene calls are TRBV12-3 or TRBV12-4 and TRBJ1-2; D gene unclear. The CDR3 sequence is 14 residues long. The V end lost 3 bases, the J end lost 3 bases, and 11 bases lay between the germline ends. The CDR3 DNA sequence: TGTGCCAGCAGTTTCTCCGGGGTTGACTATGGCTACACCTTC. Its translation: CASSFSGVDYGYTF.

The rearrangement uses TRBV5-1 and TRBJ1-1, with D hard to call. This CDR3 contains 14 residues. V lost 1 base and J lost 5, with 12 bases in between. Germline V gene lookup returns CDR1 SGHRS and CDR2 YFSETQ. The CDR3 region is CASSLFGAGTEAFF. The CDR3, as DNA: TGCGCCAGCAGCTTGTTCGGAGCGGGGACTGAAGCTTTCTTT. Full variable domain (rest looked up from reference TRBV5-1 and TRBJ1-1): KAGVTQTPRYLIKTRGQQVTLSCSPISGHRSVSWYQQTPGQGLQFLFEYFSETQRNKGNFPGRFSGRQFSNSRSEMNVSTLELGDSALYLCASSLFGAGTEAFFGQGTRLTVV.

This clonotype appeared once. The rearrangement uses TRBV6-5 and TRBJ2-3; 7 nucleotides match TRBD2. The V segment lost 0 bases and the J segment 3 bases; nucleotides outside the gene matches: 6. The CDR3 sequence is 16 residues long. Germline lookup yields CDR1 MNHEY and CDR2 SVGAGI. CDR3 coding DNA: TGTGCCAGCAGTTACTCCGGCGGGAGCGGGACAGATACGCAGTATTTT. It codes for CASSYSGGSGTDTQYF.

The V call is TRBV4-1, the J call TRBJ2-3; D remains ambiguous. The V gene's germline CDR1 is MGHRA and CDR2 YSYEKL. This CDR3 contains 14 residues. With 0 bases removed from V and 1 base from J, the gap between germline ends came to 5 bases. CDR3 coding DNA: TGCGCCAGCAGCCAAGATGCGGGCACAGATACGCAGTATTTT. As protein: CASSQDAGTDTQYF.

This clonotype showed up just a few times. V and J are TRBV7-9 and TRBJ2-1; D may be TRBD2 (6 bases). CDR1 is SEHNR and CDR2 is FQNEAQ in the germline V gene (reference sequence). The CDR3 is 13 residues long. The V gene lost 2 bases and the J gene lost 8 bases, with 10 bases spanning the gap. The CDR3 DNA is TGTGCCAGCAGCTTACTGACTAGTTATGAGCAGTTCTTC. Translated: CASSLLTSYEQFF.

This clonotype occurred many times. The V call is TRBV3-1, the J call TRBJ2-3; 9 bases line up with TRBD2. Trimming removed 5 bases from V and 8 bases from J; junction bases left unmatched: 20. This CDR3 is built from 18 residues. CDR1 LGHDT and CDR2 YNNKEL come from the germline V gene (reference sequence). The CDR3: CASSSTTRKGGLALTQYF. Written as DNA, the CDR3 is TGTGCCAGCAGCTCCACAACAAGAAAGGGCGGACTAGCGCTTACGCAGTATTTT.

This clonotype was counted a few times. V is TRBV18 and J is TRBJ2-7; the match to TRBD1 covers 9 bases. V was pared by 3 bases and J by 6 bases, with 9 bases of the junction left unmatched. Germline V gene data show CDR1 as KGHSH and CDR2 as LQKENI. The CDR3 is made up of 15 amino acids. The CDR3 DNA reads TGTGCCAGCTCACCCCGGCGGGACAGGGACGTCGAGCAGTACTTC. Protein product: CASSPRRDRDVEQYF. Drawing the rest from reference TRBV18 and TRBJ2-7, the complete variable domain is NAGVMQNPRHLVRRRGQEARLRCSPMKGHSHVYWYRQLPEEGLKFMVYLQKENIIDESGMPKERFSAEFPKEGPSILRIQQVVRGDSAAYFCASSPRRDRDVEQYFGPGTRLTVT.

The chain has TRBV29-1 and TRBJ2-7; 8 bases line up with TRBD1. After removal of 6 bases from V and 6 bases from J, the junction contained 13 bases not matched to a gene. The CDR3 runs 14 residues. Germline V lookup: CDR1 SQVTM, CDR2 ANQGSEA. CDR3 amino acids: CSVGLGTGSFEQYF. CDR3 sequence (DNA): TGCAGCGTAGGGCTCGGGACAGGCAGTTTCGAGCAGTACTTC.

The chain combines TRBV2 with TRBJ2-7; the D is unclear. Deletions cut 1 base from V and 0 bases from J, with 4 bases between. Germline CDR1 reads SNHLY; CDR2 reads FYNNEI. The CDR3 consists of 13 residues. CDR3 residues: CASSEGISYEQYF. In DNA form, the CDR3 reads TGTGCCAGCAGTGAAGGCATCTCCTACGAGCAGTACTTC. Looking up the rest from reference TRBV2 and TRBJ2-7 gives the full variable domain: EPEVTQTPSHQVTQMGQEVILRCVPISNHLYFYWYRQILGQKVEFLVSFYNNEISEKSEIFDDQFSVERPDGSNFTLKIRSTKLEDSAMYFCASSEGISYEQYFGPGTRLTVT.

This clonotype was counted a few times. CDR3 nucleotides: TGTGCCAGCAGAGCCACTCCGGGACAAGCACGGGAAAAACTGTTTTTT. Encoded protein: CASRATPGQAREKLFF. The chain carries TRBV6-1 and TRBJ1-4; TRBD1 might be the D (6 bases). Germline V CDR1 and CDR2: MNHNS, SASEGT. CDR3 length: 16 residues. With 6 bases removed from V and 8 bases from J, the gap between germline ends came to 22 bases.

This rearrangement joins TRBV5-5 to TRBJ2-7; D gene ambiguous. The CDR3 runs 16 residues. Trimming removed 2 bases at V and 1 base at J, with 16 bases between. Looked up from germline, CDR1 is SGHKS and CDR2 is YYEKEE (reference sequence). CDR3 protein: CASSFYSGARSYEQYF. The CDR3 DNA reads as TGTGCCAGCAGCTTCTACAGTGGAGCAAGGTCCTACGAGCAGTACTTC.

This chain joins TRBV5-6 and TRBJ1-5, with D unclear. CDR1 and CDR2 (germline): SGHDT, YYEEEE. The CDR3 spans 15 residues. V was cut by 1 base and J by 0 bases, with 8 bases left in between. The CDR3 bases are TGTGCCAGCAGCTTGAACCTTTATAGCAATCAGCCCCAGCATTTT. This translates into CASSLNLYSNQPQHF.

The chain recombines TRBV4-3 with TRBJ2-7, with a weak D call TRBD2 (5 bases). V was trimmed by 1 base and J by 8 bases, leaving 15 bases between them. The CDR3 consists of 14 residues. Germline loops: CDR1 LGHNA, CDR2 YSLEER. CDR3 nucleotides: TGCGCCAGCAGCCAAGTGATCGGGGAGACCAAGCAGTACTTC. Translation gives CASSQVIGETKQYF.

The rearrangement uses TRBV29-1 and TRBJ1-1; no clear D. Germline-derived CDR1 and CDR2 are SQVTM and ANQGSEA. CDR3 size: 12 residues. Deletions cut 4 bases from V and 3 bases from J, with 9 bases between. In DNA, the CDR3 is TGCAGCGTTGGGACGCAGTACACTGAAGCTTTCTTT. As protein: CSVGTQYTEAFF.

A few counts support this clonotype. The chain is built from TRBV20-1 and TRBJ2-5, with D possibly being TRBD1 (6 bases). The germline V gene encodes CDR1 DFQATT and CDR2 SNEGSKA (reference sequence). V lost 6 bases to trimming and J lost 5 bases, with 19 bases between them. CDR3 length: 14 amino acids. DNA of the CDR3: TGCAGTGCCCCGCGTTCTACAGGGAGCGAGACCCAGTACTTC. Its protein is CSAPRSTGSETQYF.

In this sample, this clonotype turned up once. V usage is TRBV4-2 and J usage is TRBJ2-3; D might be TRBD2 (5 bases). CDR1 and CDR2 from the germline V gene are LGHNA and YNFKEQ. The ends were cut back, 4 bases at V and 1 base at J, with 15 bases in the middle. CDR3 length: 16 amino acids. The CDR3, as DNA: TGTGCCAGCAGCCCGTACCCCGCGGGCGGCACAGATACGCAGTATTTT. Translated, it gives CASSPYPAGGTDTQYF.

V is TRBV2 and J is TRBJ2-6; D is perhaps TRBD1 or TRBD2 (5 bases each). The germline V gene has CDR1 SNHLY and CDR2 FYNNEI. CDR3 length: 18 amino acids. V was clipped by 3 bases and J by 1 base, with 16 bases between them. CDR3 in amino acids: CASSEGVGARSGANVLTF. The CDR3 nucleotides are TGTGCCAGCAGTGAGGGGGTAGGGGCACGGTCTGGGGCCAACGTCCTGACTTTC.

This clonotype was seen a handful of times. The V and J genes are TRBV7-3 and TRBJ2-1, with 10 bases that match TRBD2. Unmatched junction bases numbered 6, after V lost 8 bases and J lost 5 bases. The CDR3 contains 14 residues. Germline CDR1 SGHTA, CDR2 FQGTGA. The CDR3 is CASSGTSVNNEQFF. The CDR3 DNA sequence: TGTGCCAGCTCCGGGACTAGCGTAAACAATGAGCAGTTCTTC.